This T cell receptor beta chain came from a study of blood T cell repertoires in COVID-19. Seattle patients were enrolled during active infection and followed longitudinally. The CDR3 covers 13 residues. In germline, CDR1 is SNHLY, CDR2 FYNNEI. Trimming took 6 bases from V and 5 from J; bases not matched to a gene: 5. Assay used: immunoSEQ multiplex PCR; TCRdb lists only in-frame clones, some missing. The sample holds about 150,000 clones, over 80% seen once. Specimen: peripheral blood. This receptor was taken from a woman older than 75 with COVID-19, enrolled during active disease. The rearrangement links TRBV2 to TRBJ2-5, with 8 bases that match TRBD1. CDR3 in DNA: TGTGCCAGCAGGACCACAGGGGGGGAGACCCAGTACTTC. This gives the protein CASRTTGGETQYF.